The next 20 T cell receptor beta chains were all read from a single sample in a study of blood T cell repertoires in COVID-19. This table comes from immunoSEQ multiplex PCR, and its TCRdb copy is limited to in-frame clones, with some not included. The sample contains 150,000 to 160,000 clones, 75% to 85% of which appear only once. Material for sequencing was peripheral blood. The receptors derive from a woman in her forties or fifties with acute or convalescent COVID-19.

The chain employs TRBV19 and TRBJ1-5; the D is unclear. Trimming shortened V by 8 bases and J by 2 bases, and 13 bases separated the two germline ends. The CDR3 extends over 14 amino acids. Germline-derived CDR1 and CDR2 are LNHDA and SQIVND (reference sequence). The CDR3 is CASDQLSGNQPQHF. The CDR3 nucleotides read TGTGCCAGTGATCAGTTATCCGGCAATCAGCCCCAGCATTTT. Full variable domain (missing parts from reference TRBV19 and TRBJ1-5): DGGITQSPKYLFRKEGQNVTLSCEQNLNHDAMYWYRQDPGQGLRLIYYSQIVNDFQKGDIAEGYSVSREKKESFPLTVTSAQKNPTAFYLCASDQLSGNQPQHFGDGTRLSIL.

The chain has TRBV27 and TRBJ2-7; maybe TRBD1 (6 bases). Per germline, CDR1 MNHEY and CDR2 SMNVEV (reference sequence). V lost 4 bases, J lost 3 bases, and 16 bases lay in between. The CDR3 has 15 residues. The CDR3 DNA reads TGTGCCAGCAGTTATCAGGGGAGTCGGAACTACGAGCAGTACTTC. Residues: CASSYQGSRNYEQYF.

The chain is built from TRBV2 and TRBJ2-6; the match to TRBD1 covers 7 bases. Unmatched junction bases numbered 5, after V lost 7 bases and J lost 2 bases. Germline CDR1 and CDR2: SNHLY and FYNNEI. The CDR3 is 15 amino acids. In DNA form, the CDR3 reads TGTGCCAGCAAAGTTCAGGGGGCTGGGGCCAACGTCCTGACTTTC. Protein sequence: CASKVQGAGANVLTF.

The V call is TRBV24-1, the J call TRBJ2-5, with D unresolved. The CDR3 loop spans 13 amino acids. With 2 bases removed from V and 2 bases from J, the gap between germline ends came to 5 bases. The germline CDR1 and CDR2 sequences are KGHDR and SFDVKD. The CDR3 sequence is CATSDWQQETQYF. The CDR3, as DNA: TGTGCCACCAGTGATTGGCAGCAAGAGACCCAGTACTTC.

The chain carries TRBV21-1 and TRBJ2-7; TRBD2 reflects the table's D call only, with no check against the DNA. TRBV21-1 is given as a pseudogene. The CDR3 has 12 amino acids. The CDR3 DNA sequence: TGTGCCAGCAGCACCCCTTACTACGAGCAGTACTTC. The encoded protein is CASSTPYYEQYF.

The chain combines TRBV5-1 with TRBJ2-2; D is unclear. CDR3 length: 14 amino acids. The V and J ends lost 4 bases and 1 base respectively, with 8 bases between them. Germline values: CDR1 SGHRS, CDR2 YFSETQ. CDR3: CASSQTQNTGELFF. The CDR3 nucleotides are TGCGCCAGCAGCCAGACACAGAACACCGGGGAGCTGTTTTTT. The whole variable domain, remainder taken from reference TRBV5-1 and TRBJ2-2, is KAGVTQTPRYLIKTRGQQVTLSCSPISGHRSVSWYQQTPGQGLQFLFEYFSETQRNKGNFPGRFSGRQFSNSRSEMNVSTLELGDSALYLCASSQTQNTGELFFGEGSRLTVL.

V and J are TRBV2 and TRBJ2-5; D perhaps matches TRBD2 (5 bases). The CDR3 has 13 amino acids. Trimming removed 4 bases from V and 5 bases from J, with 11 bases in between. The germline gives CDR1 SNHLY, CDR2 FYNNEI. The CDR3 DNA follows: TGTGCCAGCAGTGGGCCTAGCTCGGAGACCCAGTACTTC. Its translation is CASSGPSSETQYF.

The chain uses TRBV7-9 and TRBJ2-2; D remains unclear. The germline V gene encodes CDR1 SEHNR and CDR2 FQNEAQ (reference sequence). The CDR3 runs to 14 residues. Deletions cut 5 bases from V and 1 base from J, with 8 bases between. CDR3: CASSPMRNTGELFF. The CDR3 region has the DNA TGTGCCAGCAGCCCCATGCGGAACACCGGGGAGCTGTTTTTT.

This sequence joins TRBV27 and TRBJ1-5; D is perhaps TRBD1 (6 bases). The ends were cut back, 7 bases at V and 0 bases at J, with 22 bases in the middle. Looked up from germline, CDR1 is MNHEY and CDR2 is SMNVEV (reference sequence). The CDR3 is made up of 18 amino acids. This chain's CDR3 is CASNYRDNSEDSNQPQHF. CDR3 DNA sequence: TGTGCCAGCAATTACAGGGACAATAGCGAAGATAGCAATCAGCCCCAGCATTTT.

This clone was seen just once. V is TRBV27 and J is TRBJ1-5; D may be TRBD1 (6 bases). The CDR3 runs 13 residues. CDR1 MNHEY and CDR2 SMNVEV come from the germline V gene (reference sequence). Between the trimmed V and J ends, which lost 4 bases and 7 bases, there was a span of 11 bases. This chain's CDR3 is CASSSQGRQPQHF. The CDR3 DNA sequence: TGTGCCAGCAGTTCCCAGGGGAGACAGCCCCAGCATTTT.

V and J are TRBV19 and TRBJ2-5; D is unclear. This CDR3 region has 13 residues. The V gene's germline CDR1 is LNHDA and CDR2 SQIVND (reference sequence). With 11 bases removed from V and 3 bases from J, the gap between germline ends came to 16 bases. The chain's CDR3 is CAHTQWREETQYF. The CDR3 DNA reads TGTGCCCACACCCAATGGAGAGAAGAGACCCAGTACTTC.

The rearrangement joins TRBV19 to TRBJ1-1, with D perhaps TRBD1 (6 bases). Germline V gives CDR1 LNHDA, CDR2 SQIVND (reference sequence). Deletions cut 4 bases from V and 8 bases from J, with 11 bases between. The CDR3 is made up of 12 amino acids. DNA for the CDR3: TGTGCCAGTAGTACACAGGGTTACGAAGCTTTCTTT. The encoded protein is CASSTQGYEAFF.

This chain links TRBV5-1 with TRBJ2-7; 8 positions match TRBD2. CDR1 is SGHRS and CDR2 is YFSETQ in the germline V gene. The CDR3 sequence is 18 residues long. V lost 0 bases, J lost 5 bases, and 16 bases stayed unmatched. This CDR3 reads CASSLDSSVVSRGDEQYF. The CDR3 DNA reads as TGCGCCAGCAGCTTGGACAGTTCGGTGGTATCGCGGGGGGACGAGCAGTACTTC.

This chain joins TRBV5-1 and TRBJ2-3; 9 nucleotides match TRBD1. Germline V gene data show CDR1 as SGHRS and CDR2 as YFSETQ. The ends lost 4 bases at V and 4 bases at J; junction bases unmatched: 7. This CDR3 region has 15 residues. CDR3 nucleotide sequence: TGCGCCAGCAGCCCCCGACAGGGGGGCCCAGATACGCAGTATTTT. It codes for CASSPRQGGPDTQYF.

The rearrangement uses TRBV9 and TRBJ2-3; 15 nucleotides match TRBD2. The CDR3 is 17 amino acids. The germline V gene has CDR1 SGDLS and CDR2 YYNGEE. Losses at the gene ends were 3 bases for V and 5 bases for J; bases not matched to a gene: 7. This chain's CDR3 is CASSARTSGGVLDTQYF. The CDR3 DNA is TGTGCCAGCAGCGCCAGGACTAGCGGGGGGGTGCTAGATACGCAGTATTTT.

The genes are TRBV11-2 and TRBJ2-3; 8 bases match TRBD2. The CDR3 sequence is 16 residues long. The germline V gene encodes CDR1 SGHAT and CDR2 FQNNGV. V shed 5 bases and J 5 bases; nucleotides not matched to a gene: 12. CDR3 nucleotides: TGTGCCAGCAGCCCCCTCACGGGAGGGCCCATAGATACGCAGTATTTT. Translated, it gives CASSPLTGGPIDTQYF.

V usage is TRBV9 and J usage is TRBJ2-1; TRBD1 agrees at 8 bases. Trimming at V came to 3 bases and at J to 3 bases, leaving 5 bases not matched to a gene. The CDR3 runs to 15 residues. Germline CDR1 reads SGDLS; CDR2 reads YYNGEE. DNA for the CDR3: TGTGCCAGCAGCGGGACAGGGCAGTTCTACAATGAGCAGTTCTTC. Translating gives CASSGTGQFYNEQFF.

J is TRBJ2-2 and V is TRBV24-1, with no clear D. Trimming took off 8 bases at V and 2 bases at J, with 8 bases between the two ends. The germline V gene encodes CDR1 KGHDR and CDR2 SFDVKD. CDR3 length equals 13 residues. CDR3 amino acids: CATMATNTGELFF. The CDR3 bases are TGTGCCACCATGGCAACCAACACCGGGGAGCTGTTTTTT.

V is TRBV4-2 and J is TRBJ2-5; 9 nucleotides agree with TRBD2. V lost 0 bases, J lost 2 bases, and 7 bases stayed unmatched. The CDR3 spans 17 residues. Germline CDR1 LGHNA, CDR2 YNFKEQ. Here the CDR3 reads CASSQEGSGGTQETQYF. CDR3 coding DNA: TGTGCCAGCAGCCAAGAAGGAAGCGGGGGGACACAAGAGACCCAGTACTTC.

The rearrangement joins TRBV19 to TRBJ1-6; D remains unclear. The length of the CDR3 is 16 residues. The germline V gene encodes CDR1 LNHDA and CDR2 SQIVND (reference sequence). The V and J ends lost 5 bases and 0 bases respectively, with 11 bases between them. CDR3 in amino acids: CASSAPWSSYNSPLHF. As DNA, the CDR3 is TGTGCCAGTAGTGCCCCATGGAGCTCCTATAATTCACCCCTCCACTTT. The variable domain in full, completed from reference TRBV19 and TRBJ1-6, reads DGGITQSPKYLFRKEGQNVTLSCEQNLNHDAMYWYRQDPGQGLRLIYYSQIVNDFQKGDIAEGYSVSREKKESFPLTVTSAQKNPTAFYLCASSAPWSSYNSPLHFGNGTRLTVT.